The source of this TCR beta chain is a study of blood T cells in healthy people across ages. Germline V CDR1 and CDR2: SSHAT, FNYEAQ (reference sequence). The CDR3 runs 14 residues. With a J-beta primer mix and a sample-barcoded 5' primer, a second PCR ran roughly 6 to 11 cycles. A template-switch adaptor with 12 random nucleotides tagged each cDNA molecule. In TCRdb, the 5' RACE reads were re-called with MiXCR into one record per CDR3 protein. This table holds hundreds of thousands of distinct CDR3 sequences, about 26% found once. Note on this clonotype: Sequence at one end of the junction differs from germline and may be a read error.

In addition, the sample was reused for a study of T cells of mothers and their children. Per that study: The donor cohort consisted of three healthy Caucasian mothers and their six children. Mothers yielded over 9 million CDR3 reads, children some 3 million each.

This receptor was obtained from a boy younger than 10 in good health. The sample taken for sequencing was blood. The chain uses TRBV7-7 and TRBJ2-1; 10 bases are shared with TRBD2. The CDR3 DNA sequence: TGTGCTAGCAGCCCGAGCGGGGGGGCCCGTGAGCAGTTCTTC. Its protein is CASSPSGGAREQFF.